A selection of T cell receptor beta chains follows, all from one sample in a study of cytomegalovirus exposure and HLA in healthy donors. Some clones are missing from TCRdb's copy, which holds only in-frame ones; the method was immunoSEQ multiplex PCR. The sample yields about 140,000 clones, just under 80% seen once. Sequencing used PBMCs. The source of these receptors is a man aged 25-45 years in good health and CMV-seronegative. CDR3s include the opening cysteine and the closing phenylalanine or tryptophan. The order of the fields is CDR3 DNA, CDR3 protein, clone size, V gene, D gene, J gene. The D gene is left open where the match is weak. Where a row states a size, it is once, few, many or the class of an expanded clone; other rows omit it.

cdr3_nt: TGTGCCAGCAGCCAAACAGGGCAGGGGCCTGACTTC; cdr3_aa: CASSQTGQGPDF; clone_size: .; v_call: TRBV7-9; d_call: .; j_call: TRBJ2-7
cdr3_nt: TGTGCCAGTAGTGCATGGACAGGGAACTATGGCTACACCTTC; cdr3_aa: CASSAWTGNYGYTF; clone_size: .; v_call: TRBV19; d_call: TRBD1; j_call: TRBJ1-2
cdr3_nt: TGTGCCAGCAGCTTAGTTTCTGCGGCCTCCTACAATGAGCAGTTCTTC; cdr3_aa: CASSLVSAASYNEQFF; clone_size: .; v_call: TRBV13; d_call: .; j_call: TRBJ2-1
cdr3_nt: TGTGCCACCAGCAGAGATGGGACAGGAGCTTTCTTT; cdr3_aa: CATSRDGTGAFF; clone_size: .; v_call: TRBV15; d_call: TRBD1; j_call: TRBJ1-1
cdr3_nt: TGCGCCAGCAGCTGGGAGGGTAGGTCCCCCCGTAGGTCCTACGAGCAGTACTTC; cdr3_aa: CASSWEGRSPRRSYEQYF; clone_size: once; v_call: TRBV4-1; d_call: TRBD2; j_call: TRBJ2-7
cdr3_nt: TGTGCCAGCAGTGAACTAGAGAACACTGAAGCTTTCTTT; cdr3_aa: CASSELENTEAFF; clone_size: .; v_call: TRBV2; d_call: .; j_call: TRBJ1-1
cdr3_nt: TGCGCCAGCCGTACCACAGGGATGGATGAAAAACTGTTTTTT; cdr3_aa: CASRTTGMDEKLFF; clone_size: .; v_call: TRBV5-1; d_call: .; j_call: TRBJ1-4
cdr3_nt: TGTGCCAGCAGCGCCTACCGCTCCTATAATTCACCCCTCCACTTT; cdr3_aa: CASSAYRSYNSPLHF; clone_size: .; v_call: TRBV5-4; d_call: .; j_call: TRBJ1-6
cdr3_nt: TGTGCCAGCAGCTTACTAGCGGGGATCACCTACGAGCAGTACTTC; cdr3_aa: CASSLLAGITYEQYF; clone_size: .; v_call: TRBV5-6; d_call: TRBD2; j_call: TRBJ2-7
cdr3_nt: TGTGCCAGCAGGCGGGGGGACAGGGGGCGGAACGAGCAGTACTTC; cdr3_aa: CASRRGDRGRNEQYF; clone_size: once; v_call: TRBV27; d_call: TRBD1; j_call: TRBJ2-7
cdr3_nt: TGTGCCAGCAGTCCGACTCTGACAGGGAATAAACAGCCCCAGCATTTT; cdr3_aa: CASSPTLTGNKQPQHF; clone_size: .; v_call: TRBV28; d_call: TRBD1; j_call: TRBJ1-5
cdr3_nt: TGTGCCAGTAGTCCGGGTGCCGCGGGTGAAGCTTTCTTT; cdr3_aa: CASSPGAAGEAFF; clone_size: .; v_call: TRBV19; d_call: .; j_call: TRBJ1-1
cdr3_nt: TGTGCCAGCAGGACCGGGACAGGGAGGATCGGGGAGCTGTTTTTT; cdr3_aa: CASRTGTGRIGELFF; clone_size: .; v_call: TRBV6-5; d_call: TRBD1; j_call: TRBJ2-2
cdr3_nt: TGTGCCAGCAGCATAACACAAACGGATACGCAGTATTTT; cdr3_aa: CASSITQTDTQYF; clone_size: .; v_call: TRBV28; d_call: .; j_call: TRBJ2-3
cdr3_nt: TGCGCCAGCAGCCAAAGGACTGGGGATAAGGAGCAGTACTTC; cdr3_aa: CASSQRTGDKEQYF; clone_size: .; v_call: TRBV4-1; d_call: .; j_call: TRBJ2-7
cdr3_nt: TGTGCCAGGGCTGACGGGGGGGCTGTCGGTGTAGAGACCCAGTACTTC; cdr3_aa: CARADGGAVGVETQYF; clone_size: .; v_call: TRBV7-2; d_call: TRBD2; j_call: TRBJ2-5
cdr3_nt: TGTGCCAGCAGCCAGTGGCGGGAACATTCTGGCAATCAGCCCCAGCATTTT; cdr3_aa: CASSQWREHSGNQPQHF; clone_size: .; v_call: TRBV4-2; d_call: .; j_call: TRBJ1-5
cdr3_nt: TGTGCCAGCAGTGACTCGTCGGACTCCACCGGGGAGCTGTTTTTT; cdr3_aa: CASSDSSDSTGELFF; clone_size: .; v_call: TRBV6-4; d_call: .; j_call: TRBJ2-2